The 17 T cell receptor beta chains given below trace back to one sample, sequenced in a study of cytomegalovirus exposure and HLA in healthy donors. Measured with immunoSEQ multiplex PCR; TCRdb has only the in-frame clones, and not every one. The repertoire holds 100,000 to 150,000 clones, 80% to 90% seen once, with approximately 1.2% in the top ten. The sequenced sample was PBMCs. The receptors originated from a woman under 30 in good health and CMV-seronegative.

The gene calls are TRBV5-1 and TRBJ2-7; 9 nucleotides match TRBD1. The germline V gene encodes CDR1 SGHRS and CDR2 YFSETQ. J lost 2 bases, V lost 4 bases, and 16 bases had no gene match. The CDR3 runs to 18 residues. This CDR3 is CASSLGQGNLIVTYEQYF. CDR3 sequence (DNA): TGCGCCAGCAGCCTGGGACAGGGTAACTTGATAGTTACCTACGAGCAGTACTTC.

This clone came up once. The chain carries TRBV25-1 and TRBJ1-1, with TRBD1 identical over 9 bases. From germline, CDR1 is MGHDK and CDR2 SYGVNS. The CDR3 loop spans 11 amino acids. J gave up 10 bases and V 6 bases, and 3 bases lay outside the gene matches. The CDR3 loop is CASRQGARAFF. CDR3 nucleotides: TGTGCCAGCAGACAGGGGGCGCGAGCTTTCTTT.

The V and J genes are TRBV29-1 and TRBJ1-1; 8 nucleotides agree with TRBD1. J lost 2 bases, V lost 5 bases, and 4 bases had no gene match. The CDR3 loop spans 13 amino acids. CDR1 and CDR2 from the germline V gene are SQVTM and ANQGSEA. CDR3 region: CSVTGQVNTEAFF. CDR3 DNA sequence: TGCAGCGTTACGGGACAGGTAAACACTGAAGCTTTCTTT.

The J gene is TRBJ2-7, the V gene TRBV5-6; 7 bases match TRBD1. The J segment lost 2 bases and the V segment lost 1 base, leaving 6 bases of the junction unmatched. CDR3 length: 15 residues. CDR1 is SGHDT and CDR2 is YYEEEE in the germline V gene. The CDR3 region has the DNA TGTGCCAGCAGCTTGCTTCGGGACAGCCCCTACGAGCAGTACTTC. Translating gives CASSLLRDSPYEQYF.

The V gene is TRBV4-1, the J gene TRBJ2-7, with 10 bases lining up with TRBD2. J lost 3 bases, V lost 1 base, and 6 bases had no gene match. This CDR3 contains 16 residues. In germline, CDR1 is MGHRA, CDR2 YSYEKL. The CDR3 nucleotides are TGCGCCAGCAGCCAAGGTCGAGCTAGCGGGGGCTACGAGCAGTACTTC. Translation: CASSQGRASGGYEQYF.

This clone was counted between two and nine times. V usage is TRBV27 and J usage is TRBJ2-1; D unresolved. This CDR3 contains 11 residues. Germline loops: CDR1 MNHEY, CDR2 SMNVEV (reference sequence). V dropped 4 bases and J dropped 6 bases, with 4 bases sitting between them. The CDR3 region has the DNA TGTGCCAGCAGTTCATTCAATGAGCAGTTCTTC. This sequence encodes CASSSFNEQFF.

The V call is TRBV21-1, the J call TRBJ2-7; TRBD2 was called by the table and not checked on the DNA. TRBV21-1 has pseudogene status. The CDR3 length is 16 residues. The CDR3 nucleotides are TGTGCCAGCAGCAAAAACGGGGGAGGGGGTGCCTACGAGCAGTACTTC. The encoded protein is CASSKNGGGGAYEQYF.

The rearrangement uses TRBV2 and TRBJ1-5, with TRBD1 matching 8 bases. The CDR3 length is 13 residues. Germline trimming cut 7 bases from V and 11 bases from J; bases unmatched to any gene: 10. The germline V gene has CDR1 SNHLY and CDR2 FYNNEI. The CDR3 reads CASTGTGNPSQHF. CDR3 in DNA: TGTGCCAGCACCGGGACAGGCAATCCATCCCAGCATTTT.

V usage is TRBV28 and J usage is TRBJ1-2; TRBD1 aligns across 7 bases. The germline gives CDR1 MDHEN, CDR2 SYDVKM. CDR3 size: 14 residues. The trim removed 6 bases at V and 7 bases at J, leaving 11 bases unmatched. CDR3 DNA sequence: TGTGCCAGCAGCACGATGGGGACAGCGAGTGGCTACACCTTC. Residues: CASSTMGTASGYTF.

The CDR3 DNA reads TGTGCCAGCAGCCGCCGGGGACAGGGGGGGAGTGAAGCTTTCTTT. This translates into CASSRRGQGGSEAFF. J is TRBJ1-1 and V is TRBV16; 11 bases fit TRBD1. Germline CDR1 reads KGHSY; CDR2 reads FQNENV. This CDR3 has 15 amino acids. V gave up 4 bases and J gave up 7 bases; unmatched junction bases: 8.

The rearrangement links TRBV27 to TRBJ2-3, with TRBD1 matching over 8 bases. Looked up from germline, CDR1 is MNHEY and CDR2 is SMNVEV (reference sequence). The trim removed 5 bases at V and 11 bases at J, leaving 18 bases unmatched. This CDR3 has 16 residues. CDR3 loop: CASSLPSGQVPLKQYF. CDR3 bases: TGTGCCAGCAGTCTCCCCTCGGGACAGGTCCCGTTGAAGCAGTATTTT.

This chain connects TRBV6-5 to TRBJ1-1; no clear D gene. Germline assignment: CDR1 MNHEY and CDR2 SVGAGI. The V gene lost 5 bases and the J gene lost 0 bases, with 10 bases spanning the gap. CDR3 length equals 14 residues. The CDR3 region is CASSNSLMNTEAFF. CDR3 bases: TGTGCCAGCAGTAACAGCCTTATGAACACTGAAGCTTTCTTT.

V and J are TRBV7-9 and TRBJ2-2; perhaps TRBD2 as D (6 bases). CDR1 and CDR2 (germline): SEHNR, FQNEAQ (reference sequence). The CDR3 consists of 15 residues. V lost 5 bases, J lost 5 bases, and 15 bases lay in between. CDR3 nucleotides: TGTGCCAGCAGCCCACCTTTCGGGGGAACCGGGGAGCTGTTTTTT. Its translation: CASSPPFGGTGELFF.

The rearrangement links TRBV4-1 to TRBJ2-3; D is ambiguous. The CDR3 spans 16 residues. V dropped 1 base and J dropped 6 bases, with 17 bases sitting between them. Germline CDR1 and CDR2: MGHRA and YSYEKL. CDR3 region: CASSQVGSIPGDTQYF. The CDR3 region has the DNA TGCGCCAGCAGCCAAGTCGGCTCTATCCCCGGGGATACGCAGTATTTT.

This chain links TRBV12-5 with TRBJ2-7; TRBD2 is a possible D gene (7 bases). Trimming left V 3 bases short and J 3 bases short, with 21 bases between. Germline CDR1 is LGHNT and CDR2 is FRNRAP. This CDR3 region has 17 residues. The CDR3 loop is CASGFSAGAFPFYEQYF. Written as DNA, the CDR3 is TGTGCTAGTGGTTTTTCGGCGGGGGCTTTCCCCTTCTACGAGCAGTACTTC.

The V call is TRBV2, the J call TRBJ2-7, with 9 bases that match TRBD1. Germline trimming cut 9 bases from V and 2 bases from J; bases unmatched to any gene: 11. The length of the CDR3 is 15 residues. From germline, CDR1 is SNHLY and CDR2 FYNNEI. CDR3 region: CASRLSTGGTYEQYF. The CDR3 DNA follows: TGTGCCAGTAGATTGAGTACAGGGGGCACCTACGAGCAGTACTTC.

This chain joins TRBV6-1 and TRBJ2-5; 11 nucleotides agree with TRBD2. This CDR3 comprises 19 residues. Germline V CDR1 and CDR2: MNHNS, SASEGT. J lost 0 bases, V lost 0 bases, and 9 bases had no gene match. Here the CDR3 reads CASSEAELAGVPYQETQYF. CDR3 nucleotide sequence: TGTGCCAGCAGTGAAGCGGAACTAGCGGGGGTCCCGTACCAAGAGACCCAGTACTTC.